The source of this T cell receptor (beta chain) is a study of T cell repertoires in cytomegalovirus infection (dated by TCRdb to 2018 to 2020). About the study as a whole: Peptide stimulations targeted recently identified HLA-C-restricted CMV epitopes, whose presentation resists viral immunomodulation, together with well-studied HLA-B-restricted epitopes. Because public TCR beta signatures pointed to carriage of CMV infection together with the matching HLA type, the HLA type of each donor mattered for the analysis.

The CDR3 sequence holds 14 residues, the cysteine and phenylalanine included. The sequence is cut down to CDR3 DNA, 42 bases in frame from base 1. V drops 5 bases and J drops 11 bases, leaving 21 bases in between. Based on the germline V gene, the CDR1 and CDR2 sequences are SGHVS and FQNEAQ. Sequencing relied on an Illumina HiSeq 1500. The public sequencing data were trimmed at Q25 with fastp and processed into clonotypes with MiXCR by TCRdb, which kept only in-frame beta chains. Each entry is one CDR3 protein sequence, shown with its most common DNA and genes. This sample lists some 500,000 distinct CDR3 sequences; roughly 34% were detected once. Jointly, the top ten make up 17% of the sample. Overall results and qualifications from the work: Carriers of CMV infection plus the relevant HLA type were discriminated by the cumulative frequency of public TCR beta family members in the study cohort and in an independent approximately 360-donor cohort. In the ex vivo response, HLA-C-restricted CMV-specific TCR beta clonotypes were dominant, and in two of eight donors the single most frequent clonotype came from this HLA-C-restricted group.

Regarding this clonotype: No cognate antigen has been identified for it. The sample holds no much larger clone one base away, and base qualities are not on file.

Reading the label with the study, this specimen's treatment or condition is: in vitro stimulation with specific CMV peptide epitopes to enrich CMV-specific T cells. The sequence came from a human donor in good health (CMV status not recorded). Some clones in this sample may be carry-over from other donors' samples. The chain uses TRBV7-8 and TRBJ1-1, and perhaps TRBD1 as D gene, on 5 matching bases. Sequenced material: cultured PBMCs, taken from culture after CMV antigen stimulation. The CDR3 region reads CASSPRDRGTTAFF. In nucleotides, the sequence is TGTGCCAGCAGCCCTCGGGACCGGGGAACGACGGCTTTCTTT.